One and the same sample provided the 9 T cell receptor beta chains below, sequenced in a study of cytomegalovirus exposure and HLA in healthy donors (dated by TCRdb to the late 2010s). The library relied on the immunoSEQ multiplex PCR assay. The multiplex PCR relied on a mix of 60 forward primers for TCR Vbeta segments and 13 reverse primers for TCR Jbeta segments. TCRdb took over this immuneACCESS table, retaining in-frame rearrangements with V and J assigned. Such tables are incomplete; in checked studies, under half of the missing clones stem from an unresolved V gene, and the remainder is unexplained. The sample data list 150,000 to 200,000 clones, and around 75% of these were observed just once. The ten largest clones represent around 11% of the sample. The material sequenced was PBMCs. Receptors originate from a man younger than 35 in good health and CMV-seropositive.

The sample holds a few counts of this clone. The V call is TRBV5-6, the J call TRBJ2-7, with D perhaps matching TRBD1 (6 bases). CDR3 length equals 14 residues. CDR1 is SGHDT and CDR2 is YYEEEE in the germline V gene. V was clipped by 2 bases and J by 2 bases, with 11 bases between them. CDR3 sequence: CASSFAGDTYEQYF. The CDR3 coding sequence is TGTGCCAGCAGCTTTGCAGGGGACACCTACGAGCAGTACTTC.

The V gene is TRBV19, the J gene TRBJ2-3; TRBD1 matches at 10 bases. J was trimmed by 10 bases and V by 3 bases; bases with no gene match: 4. The CDR3 is 13 amino acids. From germline, CDR1 is LNHDA and CDR2 SQIVND (reference sequence). DNA for the CDR3: TGTGCCAGTAGTATGAGGACAGGGGGTGCGCAGTATTTT. Protein: CASSMRTGGAQYF.

The chain recombines TRBV5-1 with TRBJ2-5; 14 positions match TRBD2. Germline V CDR1 and CDR2: SGHRS, YFSETQ. The CDR3 extends over 19 amino acids. V lost 4 bases and J lost 2; bases outside the gene matches: 13. CDR3 in amino acids: CASSLKGLAGAGYQETQYF. CDR3 nucleotides: TGCGCCAGCAGCCTGAAGGGACTAGCGGGAGCCGGGTATCAAGAGACCCAGTACTTC.

V and J are TRBV4-1 and TRBJ1-5; D uncertain. CDR3 length: 17 amino acids. V dropped 3 bases and J dropped 1 base, with 16 bases sitting between them. CDR1 MGHRA and CDR2 YSYEKL come from the germline V gene. CDR3 bases: TGCGCCAGCAGCCAGTTTCAGGTGGGCGTGAGCAATCAGCCCCAGCATTTT. It translates to CASSQFQVGVSNQPQHF.

V is TRBV9 and J is TRBJ2-5; 11 bases are shared with TRBD2. Unmatched junction bases numbered 10, after V lost 3 bases and J lost 0 bases. The CDR3 totals 18 residues. Germline values: CDR1 SGDLS, CDR2 YYNGEE. CDR3 nucleotides: TGTGCCAGCAGCGCCGGACTAGCGGGCCAAACGTACCAAGAGACCCAGTACTTC. It translates to CASSAGLAGQTYQETQYF.

This chain links TRBV10-3 with TRBJ1-5; the match to TRBD1 covers 7 bases. The CDR3 is 17 residues long. From germline, CDR1 is ENHRY and CDR2 SYGVKD. V trimming: 3 bases; J trimming: 2 bases; junction bases outside the gene matches: 10. The CDR3: CAISEPGGRTGNQPQHF. The CDR3 DNA reads TGTGCCATCAGTGAACCAGGGGGTAGGACGGGCAATCAGCCCCAGCATTTT.

J is TRBJ2-1 and V is TRBV13; D may be TRBD2 (6 bases). Germline values: CDR1 PRHDT, CDR2 FYEKMQ (reference sequence). The CDR3 runs 15 residues. With 4 bases removed from V and 4 bases from J, the gap between germline ends came to 14 bases. CDR3 sequence: CASSYSSEPYNEQFF. Here the CDR3 DNA reads TGTGCCAGCAGCTATTCTAGCGAACCATACAATGAGCAGTTCTTC.

The rearrangement links TRBV6-1 to TRBJ2-7; D is undetermined. The V gene's germline CDR1 is MNHNS and CDR2 SASEGT. Trimming stripped 3 bases from V and 3 bases from J, with 9 bases between. The length of the CDR3 is 13 residues. CDR3 DNA: TGTGCCAGCAGTGAGTCGAGCCACTACGAGCAGTACTTC. It translates to CASSESSHYEQYF.

The chain couples TRBV19 to TRBJ2-4; 9 bases are a match to TRBD1. In germline, CDR1 is LNHDA, CDR2 SQIVND (reference sequence). The CDR3 length is 17 residues. Trimming took 1 base from V and 2 from J; bases not matched to a gene: 6. The CDR3 loop reads CASSIVPGTGPKNIQYF. The CDR3, as DNA: TGTGCCAGTAGTATAGTTCCGGGGACAGGGCCCAAAAACATTCAGTACTTC.